A selection of T cell receptor beta chains follows, all from one sample in a study of Tregs in tolerant kidney transplant recipients. The table came from immunoSEQ multiplex PCR; TCRdb's copy has only in-frame clones and leaves some out. The table includes 75,000 to 85,000 clones, roughly 90% detected once. The sequences come from Tregs from blood, collected before the transplant. The receptors shown here come from a human donor who received a combined kidney and bone marrow transplant. CDR3s include the opening cysteine and the closing phenylalanine or tryptophan. Fields, in order: V gene, J gene, D gene, CDR3 length, clone size, CDR3 DNA, CDR3 protein. A D gene is named only where the DNA matches it firmly. Not every row has a clone size; where given, it reads once, few, many or a size class.

TRBV11-3,TRBJ2-2,.,14,once,TGTGCCAGCAGCTTTGGACAGAGCACCGGGGAGCTGTTTTTT,CASSFGQSTGELFF
TRBV28,TRBJ1-2,TRBD1,15,.,TGTGCCAGCAGTCCCCCGGGACAGGGGGGCTATGGCTACACCTTC,CASSPPGQGGYGYTF
TRBV7-8,TRBJ2-3,.,11,.,TGTGCCAGCAGCTTCACAGATACGCAGTATTTT,CASSFTDTQYF
TRBV5-5,TRBJ2-7,.,15,.,TGTGCCAGCAGCTTGCCCGGGACCGCTAAACCCGAGCAGTACTTC,CASSLPGTAKPEQYF
TRBV5-6,TRBJ2-5,.,14,.,TGTGCCAGCAGCCCCCGCCATGTCCAAGAGACCCAGTACTTC,CASSPRHVQETQYF
TRBV7-9,TRBJ2-1,TRBD1,15,.,TGTGCCAGCAGCTTAACAGGGGGTCGTTACAATGAGCAGTTCTTC,CASSLTGGRYNEQFF
TRBV2,TRBJ1-1,.,14,.,TGTGCCAGCAGTGGGCAGGGGTGGGTAACTGAAGCTTTCTTT,CASSGQGWVTEAFF
TRBV6-6,TRBJ1-5,.,13,once,TGTGCCAGCAAGGCATTAGACCATCAGCCCCAGCATTTT,CASKALDHQPQHF
TRBV27,TRBJ2-3,.,19,once,TGTGCCAGCAGTCCCGTCACAGGGCGAAGACTGGCGGGTACAGATACGCAGTATTTT,CASSPVTGRRLAGTDTQYF
TRBV5-1,TRBJ1-1,.,14,.,TGCGCCAGCAGCTTGGATTTGGGGAACACTGAAGCTTTCTTT,CASSLDLGNTEAFF
TRBV4-1,TRBJ1-2,.,13,.,TGCGCCAGCAGCCAAGATGTGGGTACTGGCTACACCTTC,CASSQDVGTGYTF
TRBV6-1,TRBJ2-7,.,15,.,TGTGCCAGCAGTGAAAGGCAGCGAAGCTCCTACGAGCAGTACTTC,CASSERQRSSYEQYF
TRBV10-1,TRBJ2-4,TRBD1,13,.,TGCGCCAGCAGCGACAGGGGGCATGGGATTCAGTACTTC,CASSDRGHGIQYF
TRBV7-2,TRBJ2-3,TRBD2,17,.,TGTGCCAGCAGCACGGGACTAGCGGGCCCTGGGGCAAGTACGCAGTATTTT,CASSTGLAGPGASTQYF
TRBV5-1,TRBJ1-2,TRBD1,14,.,TGCGCCAGCAGCTTACTGACAGGGGACTATGGCTACACCTTC,CASSLLTGDYGYTF
TRBV5-6,TRBJ1-1,TRBD1,14,.,TGTGCCAGCAGCTTTCTACAGGGGGGTACTGAAGCTTTCTTT,CASSFLQGGTEAFF
TRBV28,TRBJ2-3,TRBD2,17,once,TGTGCCAGCAGTTTATTTCGAAGCGGGGGAGCTACAGATACGCAGTATTTT,CASSLFRSGGATDTQYF
TRBV6-5,TRBJ2-7,.,14,.,TGTGCCAGCAGTCCTGACAGCTCATTCTACGAGCAGTACTTC,CASSPDSSFYEQYF
TRBV12-1,TRBJ2-5,.,14,.,TGTGCCAGCAGCCTCGGCCGGGAAGCGGAGACCCAGTACTTC,CASSLGREAETQYF
TRBV27,TRBJ2-3,TRBD2,16,.,TGTGCCAGCAGTTCCCGGACTAGCGGGAGCACAGATACGCAGTATTTT,CASSSRTSGSTDTQYF
TRBV12-5,TRBJ1-2,TRBD1,16,.,TGTGCTAGTGGTTTGACTCATGGGGACAGGGGGTATGGCTACACCTTC,CASGLTHGDRGYGYTF
TRBV7-9,TRBJ2-5,.,12,.,TGTGCCAGCAGCTTACAAGGGGAAGAGCAGTACTTC,CASSLQGEEQYF
TRBV7-9,TRBJ2-7,.,11,.,TGTGCCAGCAGCTCTTCTAATGAGCAGTACTTC,CASSSSNEQYF
TRBV21-1,TRBJ2-7,.,13,.,TGTGCCAGCAGCGGGTTGACAGATGGCGAGCAGTACTTC,CASSGLTDGEQYF
TRBV28,TRBJ1-5,.,12,once,TGTGCCAGCAGTTTGCCGACTCTGCCCCAGCATTTT,CASSLPTLPQHF
TRBV28,TRBJ1-2,.,14,.,TGTGCCAGCATACGAACAGAATCTAACTATGGCTACACCTTC,CASIRTESNYGYTF
TRBV2,TRBJ2-2,.,14,once,TGTGCCAGCAGTCCAGACTTCAACACCGGGGAGCTGTTTTTT,CASSPDFNTGELFF
TRBV6-1,TRBJ2-1,.,15,.,TGTGCCAGCAGTGAAGCTCGAGGACCGACAATAGAGCAGTTCTTC,CASSEARGPTIEQFF
TRBV5-1,TRBJ1-3,.,14,.,TGCGCCAGCAGCTTGGCGGGGTATGGAAACACCATATATTTT,CASSLAGYGNTIYF
TRBV27,TRBJ1-5,TRBD1,12,.,TGTGCCAGCAGTTTACCGGGACAGGGGATACATTTT,CASSLPGQGIHF
TRBV7-9,TRBJ1-4,.,15,.,TGTGCCAGCAGCCCAGACTCTGCAACTAATGAAAAACTGTTTTTT,CASSPDSATNEKLFF
TRBV19,TRBJ2-2,TRBD2,14,.,TGTGCCAGTAGTGAGCGGGAGTTGGTCGGGGAGCTGTTTTTT,CASSERELVGELFF
TRBV7-6,TRBJ1-5,.,16,.,TGTGCCAGCAGCCCCGCTCCGGGACACTTAGGTCAGCCCCAGCATTTT,CASSPAPGHLGQPQHF
TRBV19,TRBJ2-3,TRBD2,15,.,TGTGCCAGTAGTTCGGGCGGGAGGTTAGGAGATACGCAGTATTTT,CASSSGGRLGDTQYF
TRBV7-2,TRBJ1-1,.,14,.,TGTGCCAGCAGCCCAGTATTCGAGGACACTGAAGCTTTCTTT,CASSPVFEDTEAFF
TRBV2,TRBJ1-2,TRBD1,16,once,TGTGCCAGCAGTCGCTCGGGGGGACAGGGCCTCTATGGCTACACCTTC,CASSRSGGQGLYGYTF
TRBV18,TRBJ2-7,.,15,.,TGTGCCAGCTCACCCGAGGTAGGAAGTTACTACGAGCAGTACTTC,CASSPEVGSYYEQYF
TRBV7-7,TRBJ2-1,.,17,.,TGTGCCAGCAGCTTAAAGGTGACAGGGAGGACCCACGGTGAGCAGTTCTTC,CASSLKVTGRTHGEQFF
TRBV30,TRBJ2-3,TRBD2,17,once,TGTGCCTGGAGTGTACGTCCCAGCGGGAGTTCTACAGATACGCAGTATTTT,CAWSVRPSGSSTDTQYF
TRBV12-1,TRBJ1-2,.,14,.,TGTGCCAGCAGCTTTGTCTGGTGTTCGGGAGGCTACACCTTC,CASSFVWCSGGYTF
TRBV29-1,TRBJ2-1,.,11,.,TGCAGCGTTGGCGAGGTACTAACCCCGATCTTC,CSVGEVLTPIF
TRBV6-1,TRBJ1-4,.,15,.,TGTGCCAGCAGTCAGATGGGACAAACTAATGAAAAACTGTTTTTT,CASSQMGQTNEKLFF
TRBV20-1,TRBJ2-5,.,11,.,TGCAGTGCTAGAGATGAGGAGACCCAGTACTTC,CSARDEETQYF
TRBV29-1,TRBJ2-3,TRBD2,15,.,TGCAGCGTTGCTGGGACTAGCGGGAGGACAGATACGCAGTATTTT,CSVAGTSGRTDTQYF